This TCR beta chain was sequenced during a study of Graves' ophthalmopathy and Graves' hyperthyroidism. Other autoimmune diseases, uncontrolled infections, pregnancy and lactation each led to patient exclusion. General study points: In blood appeared most of the expanded thyroid clonotypes whose frequency exceeded 0.001.

The sample holds many counts of this clonotype. Its antigen is undetermined. Per germline, CDR1 ENHRY and CDR2 SYGVKD. The J segment lost 6 bases and the V segment lost 2 bases, leaving 1 base of the junction unmatched. The CDR3 covers 13 residues. RNA transcripts provided the template for amplifying TCR beta CDR3 regions. HTBI primers were used in a first-round RT-PCR, which preceded a second-round multiplex PCR. From the multiplex PCR reads, TCRdb called clonotypes with MiXCR, one entry per CDR3 protein. The sample yields under 800,000 distinct CDR3 sequences, 20% to 25% seen once. Sequenced sample: peripheral blood. The genes are TRBV10-3 and TRBJ1-5; 7 bases map to TRBD1. This TCR came from a woman under 30 with stable Graves' hyperthyroidism. Some clones in this sample may be carry-over from other donors' samples. CDR3 coding DNA: TGTGCCATCAGTGAGGACAGGGCTCAGCCCCAGCATTTT. It specifies CAISEDRAQPQHF.